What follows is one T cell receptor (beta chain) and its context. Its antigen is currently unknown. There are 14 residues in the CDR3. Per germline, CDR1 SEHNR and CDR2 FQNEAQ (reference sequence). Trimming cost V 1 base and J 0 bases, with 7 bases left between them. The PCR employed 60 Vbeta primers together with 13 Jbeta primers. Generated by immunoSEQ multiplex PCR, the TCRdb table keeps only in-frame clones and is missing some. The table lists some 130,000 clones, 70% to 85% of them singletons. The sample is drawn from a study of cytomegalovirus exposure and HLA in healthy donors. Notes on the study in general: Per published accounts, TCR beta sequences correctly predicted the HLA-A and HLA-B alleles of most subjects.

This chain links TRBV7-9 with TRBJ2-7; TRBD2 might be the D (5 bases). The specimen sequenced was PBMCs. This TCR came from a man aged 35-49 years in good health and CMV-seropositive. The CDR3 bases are TGTGCCAGCAGCTTAGAGCGGACCTCCTACGAGCAGTACTTC. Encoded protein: CASSLERTSYEQYF.